This is a list of T cell receptor beta chains from one sample in a study of CD8 T cells in ankylosing spondylitis. Via MiXCR, TCRdb re-called the 5' RACE reads, giving one row per CDR3 protein. This sample carries fewer than 500,000 distinct CDR3 sequences, 20% to 25% of them seen once, and the ten largest clones take about a sixth. Sequenced: blood, either unsorted or a sorted T cell fraction (not recorded which). The receptors were sampled from a male donor with ankylosing spondylitis. The CDR3 runs from the conserved cysteine through the conserved F or W. D genes are given only for firm matches. Where a row states a size, it is once, few, many or the class of an expanded clone; other rows omit it.

TRBD1,14,TRBJ1-5,TRBV2,few,CASSQGQHYQPQHF,TGTGCCAGCAGTCAGGGACAGCATTATCAGCCCCAGCATTTT
TRBD1,17,TRBJ1-1,TRBV6-1,few,CASSGTRDRVYGTEAFF,TGTGCCAGCAGTGGGACCCGGGACAGGGTATATGGCACTGAAGCTTTCTTT
.,16,TRBJ2-1,TRBV7-2,.,CASSLKTGAGGNEQFF,TGTGCCAGCAGCTTAAAAACGGGGGCCGGGGGGAATGAGCAGTTCTTC
.,16,TRBJ2-5,TRBV4-2,few,CASSQDSGEGQETQYF,TGTGCCAGCAGCCAAGATTCAGGGGAGGGCCAAGAGACCCAGTACTTC
.,13,TRBJ1-4,TRBV6-1,.,CASRRDTNEKLFF,TGTGCCAGCAGGAGGGACACCAATGAAAAACTGTTTTTT
.,14,TRBJ2-1,TRBV4-2,few,CASSRRGGYNEQFF,TGTGCCAGCAGCCGCCGAGGGGGCTACAATGAGCAGTTCTTC
TRBD1,14,TRBJ1-5,TRBV29-1,.,CSVPGQATNQPQHF,TGCAGCGTTCCGGGACAGGCGACGAATCAGCCCCAGCATTTT
.,16,TRBJ2-3,TRBV3-1,.,CASSQVITGVGDTQYF,TGTGCCAGCAGCCAAGTCATCACGGGAGTTGGGGATACGCAGTATTTT
.,13,TRBJ2-5,TRBV7-8,few,CASSLGWMETQYF,TGTGCCAGCAGCTTGGGGTGGATGGAGACCCAGTACTTC
TRBD1,16,TRBJ2-7,TRBV6-1,.,CASSGTGILPSYEQYF,TGTGCCAGCTCCGGGACAGGAATCTTACCCTCCTACGAGCAGTACTTC
.,13,TRBJ2-1,TRBV24-1,.,CATSDWRQDEQFF,TGTGCCACCAGTGATTGGAGGCAAGATGAGCAGTTCTTC
TRBD2,16,TRBJ2-5,TRBV12-3/TRBV12-4,few,CASSRTSGSRKETQYF,TGTGCCAGCAGTCGGACTAGCGGGAGTCGAAAAGAGACCCAGTACTTC
TRBD2,16,TRBJ2-1,TRBV20-1,.,CSANPALAGDDNEQFF,TGCAGTGCTAACCCTGCCCTAGCGGGAGACGACAATGAGCAGTTCTTC
TRBD1,16,TRBJ2-1,TRBV12-5,.,CASGLVGSGTGGEQFF,TGTGCTAGTGGTTTGGTTGGTAGCGGGACAGGGGGTGAGCAGTTCTTC
.,12,TRBJ2-1,TRBV29-1,once,CSAETPYNEQFF,TGCAGCGCAGAGACACCTTACAATGAGCAGTTCTTC
.,13,TRBJ2-7,TRBV21-1,.,CASALGTGAEQYF,TGTGCCAGCGCCCTTGGGACAGGGGCCGAGCAGTACTTC
.,13,TRBJ2-3,TRBV20-1,once,CSAREGIADRFCF,TGCAGTGCTAGAGAGGGCATCGCCGATCGTTTTTGTTTT
.,14,TRBJ1-5,TRBV6-4,few,CASSVGFTNQPQHF,TGTGCCAGCAGTGTCGGATTTACCAATCAGCCCCAGCATTTT
.,15,TRBJ1-2,TRBV9,.,CASSVGGGRHYGYTF,TGTGCCAGCAGCGTAGGGGGAGGCCGACACTATGGCTACACCTTC
TRBD1,13,TRBJ1-6,TRBV12-3/TRBV12-4,many,CASSRDRDSPLHF,TGTGCCAGCAGCAGGGACAGGGATTCACCCCTCCACTTT
TRBD2,18,TRBJ2-1,TRBV28,few,CASPPGGLAGGIDNEQFF,TGTGCCAGCCCCCCGGGGGGACTAGCGGGAGGGATTGACAATGAGCAGTTCTTC
.,15,TRBJ1-5,TRBV16,.,CASSQSSPSNQPQHF,TGTGCCAGCAGCCAATCGTCCCCAAGCAATCAGCCCCAGCATTTT
.,16,TRBJ2-3,TRBV7-2,.,CASSSTVWGETDTQYF,TGTGCCAGCAGCTCAACGGTGTGGGGGGAGACAGATACGCAGTATTTT
.,14,TRBJ2-2,TRBV15,few,CATSRGNINGELFF,TGTGCCACCAGCAGAGGTAACATCAACGGGGAGCTGTTTTTT
TRBD2,15,TRBJ2-2,TRBV2,.,CASGRLAGAIGELFF,TGTGCCAGCGGCCGACTAGCGGGAGCGATCGGGGAGCTGTTTTTT
.,16,TRBJ1-3,TRBV6-2/TRBV6-3,few,CASSYSPRGSGNTIYF,TGTGCCAGCAGTTACTCGCCCAGGGGATCTGGAAACACCATATATTTT
.,14,TRBJ2-4,TRBV21-1,.,CASSKGRSVNIQYF,TGTGCCAGCAGCAAAGGGAGATCGGTAAACATTCAGTACTTC
.,13,TRBJ1-2,TRBV24-1,.,CATSDPGDYGYTF,TGTGCCACCAGTGATCCCGGAGACTATGGCTACACCTTC
.,16,TRBJ2-3,TRBV12-3/TRBV12-4,.,CASSSAGGGGTDTQYF,TGTGCCAGCAGTTCTGCCGGGGGCGGGGGCACAGATACGCAGTATTTT
.,13,TRBJ1-5,TRBV5-1,.,CASSWAGNQPQHF,TGCGCCAGCAGCTGGGCAGGCAATCAGCCCCAGCATTTT
TRBD2,17,TRBJ2-1,TRBV6-5,few,CASSFQILAGVYNEQFF,TGTGCCAGCAGTTTCCAAATACTAGCGGGAGTCTACAATGAGCAGTTCTTC
TRBD2,14,TRBJ2-7,TRBV5-1,.,CASSLLREGHEQYF,TGCGCCAGCAGCTTGCTGCGGGAGGGCCACGAGCAGTACTTC